The entry below gives a single T cell receptor beta chain sequence along with its context. This specimen belongs to a study of T cell changes during pregnancy in multiple sclerosis. Germline lookup yields CDR1 SGHRS and CDR2 YFSETQ. The CDR3 is 14 residues long. V lost 3 bases, J lost 8 bases, and 16 bases lay in between. Using immunoSEQ multiplex PCR, the repertoire was profiled, and TCRdb retains in-frame clones only, with some absent. The repertoire holds over 85,000 clones, with around nine tenths as singletons. The material was peripheral blood, obtained in the second trimester of pregnancy. The TCR sequence derives from a female donor in good health, enrolled as a control in a pregnancy study. The genes are TRBV5-1 and TRBJ2-3, with TRBD2 as a possible D gene (5 bases). CDR3 region: CASSSYLSGGTQYF. The CDR3 DNA sequence: TGCGCCAGCAGCTCCTATCTCTCTGGAGGTACGCAGTATTTT.